The text below deals with one T cell receptor (beta chain). The CDR3 is made up of 13 amino acids. The ends were cut back, 6 bases at V and 4 bases at J, with 12 bases in the middle. CDR1 and CDR2 (germline): KGHSH, LQKENI. This entry comes from a study of blood T cell repertoires in COVID-19. Across the whole study: T cells, B-cell-depleted T cells, or PBMCs provided the cDNA or gDNA that served as material.

Assay used: immunoSEQ multiplex PCR; TCRdb lists only in-frame clones, some missing. The data show tens of thousands of clones, roughly four fifths seen once. The chain couples TRBV18 to TRBJ1-1; D gene unclear. The TCR comes from a woman aged 65 to 85 with COVID-19, enrolled during active disease. Sequenced: peripheral blood. Here the CDR3 reads CASSPIRGTEAFF. CDR3 bases: TGTGCCAGCTCGCCAATCCGGGGCACTGAAGCTTTCTTT.